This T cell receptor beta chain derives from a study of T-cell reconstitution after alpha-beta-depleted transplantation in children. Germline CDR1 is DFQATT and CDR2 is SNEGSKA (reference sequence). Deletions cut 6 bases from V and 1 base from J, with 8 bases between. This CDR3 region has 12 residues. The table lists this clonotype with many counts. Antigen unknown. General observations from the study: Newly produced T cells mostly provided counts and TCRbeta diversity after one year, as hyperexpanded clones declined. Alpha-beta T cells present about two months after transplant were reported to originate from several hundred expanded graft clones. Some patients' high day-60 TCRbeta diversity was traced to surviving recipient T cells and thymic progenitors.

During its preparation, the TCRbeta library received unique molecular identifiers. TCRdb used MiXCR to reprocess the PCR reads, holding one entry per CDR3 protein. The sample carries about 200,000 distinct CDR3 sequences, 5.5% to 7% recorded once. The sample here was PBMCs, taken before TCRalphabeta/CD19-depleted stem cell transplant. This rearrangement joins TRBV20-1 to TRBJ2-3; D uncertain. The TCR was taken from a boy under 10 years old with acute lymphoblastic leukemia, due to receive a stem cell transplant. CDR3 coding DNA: TGCAGTGCCCCGAAGGGCACAGATACGCAGTATTTT. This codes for CSAPKGTDTQYF.